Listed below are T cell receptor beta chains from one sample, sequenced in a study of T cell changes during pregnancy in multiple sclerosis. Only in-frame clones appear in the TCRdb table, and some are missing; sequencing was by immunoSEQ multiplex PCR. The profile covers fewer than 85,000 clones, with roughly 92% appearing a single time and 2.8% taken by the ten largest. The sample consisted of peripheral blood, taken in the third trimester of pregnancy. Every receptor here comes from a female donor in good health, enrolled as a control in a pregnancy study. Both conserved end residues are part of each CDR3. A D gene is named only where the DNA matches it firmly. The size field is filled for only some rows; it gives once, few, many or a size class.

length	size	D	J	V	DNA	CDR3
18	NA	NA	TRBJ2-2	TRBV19	TGTGCCAGTAGTATTTGGTTAGCAGCACCCCTTTACACCGGGGAGCTGTTTTTT	CASSIWLAAPLYTGELFF
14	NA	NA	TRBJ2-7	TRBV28	TGTGCCAGCAGGGCGAACAGGGCCTCCTACGAGCAGTACTTC	CASRANRASYEQYF
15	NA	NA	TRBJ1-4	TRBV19	TGTGCCAGTAGTATAACGGCAGGGTTTACAGAAAAACTGTTTTTT	CASSITAGFTEKLFF
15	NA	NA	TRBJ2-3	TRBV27	TGTGCCAGCAGTTTGTGGGGGGGCGGCACAGATACGCAGTATTTT	CASSLWGGGTDTQYF
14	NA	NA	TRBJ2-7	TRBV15	TGTGCCACCAGCAGAGAATGGCAAGCCTACGAGCAGTACTTC	CATSREWQAYEQYF
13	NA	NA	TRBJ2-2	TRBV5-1	TGCGCCAGCAGCTCGCCCGGGGCCGGGGAGCTGTTTTTT	CASSSPGAGELFF
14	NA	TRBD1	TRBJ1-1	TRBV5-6	TGTGCCAGCAGCGCGGGACAGGGGGCAGGTGAAGCTTTCTTT	CASSAGQGAGEAFF
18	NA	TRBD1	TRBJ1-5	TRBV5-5	TGTGCCAGCAGAAGCCGGGACAGCGACTATCATAGCAATCAGCCCCAGCATTTT	CASRSRDSDYHSNQPQHF
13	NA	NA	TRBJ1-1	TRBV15	TGTGCCACCAGCGGAGGGGCGAACACTGAAGCTTTCTTT	CATSGGANTEAFF
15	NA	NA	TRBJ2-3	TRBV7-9	TGTGCCAGCAGCGGGGGCCTTCCAAAACCGGATACGCAGTATTTT	CASSGGLPKPDTQYF
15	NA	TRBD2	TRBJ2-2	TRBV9	TGTGCCAGCAGCCCCGGGACTACTTACACCGGGGAGCTGTTTTTT	CASSPGTTYTGELFF
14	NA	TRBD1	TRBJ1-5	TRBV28	TGTGCCAGCAGTCCGGGACAGGGGTTTCAGCCCCAGCATTTT	CASSPGQGFQPQHF
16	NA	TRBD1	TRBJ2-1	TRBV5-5	TGTGCCAGCAGCTTGGCACTGACAGGGGCTTACAATGAGCAGTTCTTC	CASSLALTGAYNEQFF
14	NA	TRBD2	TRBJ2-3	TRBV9	TGTGCCAGCAGCGGTAGCGGGAGACTGGATACGCAGTATTTT	CASSGSGRLDTQYF
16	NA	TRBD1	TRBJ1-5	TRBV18	TGTGCCAGCTCACCCAGGACAGGGGGAGGGAATCAGCCCCAGCATTTT	CASSPRTGGGNQPQHF
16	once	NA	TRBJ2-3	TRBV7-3	TGTGCCAGCAGCTTATACCTAGGAGGGCCCTTTTCCCTGCAGTATTTT	CASSLYLGGPFSLQYF
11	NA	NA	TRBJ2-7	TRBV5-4	TGTGCCAGCAGCGGTACAAACGAGCAGTACTTC	CASSGTNEQYF
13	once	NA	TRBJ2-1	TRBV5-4	TGTGCCAGCAGCTTGGAGTCCCGCGATGAGCAGTTCTTC	CASSLESRDEQFF
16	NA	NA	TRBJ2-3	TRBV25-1	TGTGCCAGCAGTGCAACTACAGGAGAAGGATTTGGTACGCAGTATTTT	CASSATTGEGFGTQYF
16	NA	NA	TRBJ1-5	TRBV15	TGTGCCACCAGCAGAGACGGACAGAATAGCAATCAGCCCCAGCATTTT	CATSRDGQNSNQPQHF
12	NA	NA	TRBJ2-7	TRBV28	TGTGCCAGCAGGCAGGGGGGTTACGAGCAGTACTTC	CASRQGGYEQYF
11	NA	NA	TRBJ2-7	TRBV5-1	TGCGCCAGCAGCAACTCCTACGAGCAGTACTTC	CASSNSYEQYF
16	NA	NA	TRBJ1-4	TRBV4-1	TGCGCCAGCAGCCTTAAGGACACGTCAACTAATGAAAAACTGTTTTTT	CASSLKDTSTNEKLFF
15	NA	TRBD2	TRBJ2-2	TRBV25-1	TGTGCCAGCAGTGATCTAGCGGGAGGACCCGGGGAGCTGTTTTTT	CASSDLAGGPGELFF
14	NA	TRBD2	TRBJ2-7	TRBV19	TGTGCCAGTGGCTTTAGCGGGGGCCTCTACGAGCAGTACTTC	CASGFSGGLYEQYF
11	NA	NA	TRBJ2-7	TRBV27	TGTGCCAGCATTGCGGGTAACGAGCAGTACTTC	CASIAGNEQYF
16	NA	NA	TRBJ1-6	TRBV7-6	TGTGCCAGCAGCCCTAACAGAGACTCCTATAATTCACCCCTCCACTTT	CASSPNRDSYNSPLHF
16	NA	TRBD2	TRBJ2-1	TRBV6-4	TGTGCCAGCACCCTTAGCGGGGGGAACTCCTACAATGAGCAGTTCTTC	CASTLSGGNSYNEQFF
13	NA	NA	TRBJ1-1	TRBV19	TGTGCCAGTAGTATGGAGATTAACACTGAAGCTTTCTTT	CASSMEINTEAFF
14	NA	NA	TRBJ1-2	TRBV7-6	TGTGCCAGCAGCCCCCCTGGCGGGGGCTATGGCTACACCTTC	CASSPPGGGYGYTF
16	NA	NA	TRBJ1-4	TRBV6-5	TGTGCCAGCAGTTACGATGTGACAAGGATTAATGAAAAACTGTTTTTT	CASSYDVTRINEKLFF